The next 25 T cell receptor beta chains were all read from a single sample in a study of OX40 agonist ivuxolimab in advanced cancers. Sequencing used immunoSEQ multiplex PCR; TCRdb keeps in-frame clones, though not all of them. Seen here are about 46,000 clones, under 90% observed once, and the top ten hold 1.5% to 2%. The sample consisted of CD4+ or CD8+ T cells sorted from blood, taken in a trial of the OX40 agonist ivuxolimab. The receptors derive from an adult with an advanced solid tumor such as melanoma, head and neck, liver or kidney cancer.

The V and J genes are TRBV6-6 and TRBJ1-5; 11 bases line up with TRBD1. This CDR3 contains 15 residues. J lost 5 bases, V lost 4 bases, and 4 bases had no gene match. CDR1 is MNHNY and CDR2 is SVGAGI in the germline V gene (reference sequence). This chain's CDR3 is CASSWTGGPDQPQHF. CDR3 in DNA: TGTGCCAGCAGTTGGACAGGGGGCCCCGATCAGCCCCAGCATTTT.

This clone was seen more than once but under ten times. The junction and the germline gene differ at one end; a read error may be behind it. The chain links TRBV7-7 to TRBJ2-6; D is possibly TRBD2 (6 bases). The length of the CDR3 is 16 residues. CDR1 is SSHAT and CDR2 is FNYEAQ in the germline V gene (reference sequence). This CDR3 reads CASSPGRGSGANVLTF. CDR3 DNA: TGTGCTAGCAGCCCTGGGCGGGGCTCTGGGGCCAACGTCCTGACTTTC.

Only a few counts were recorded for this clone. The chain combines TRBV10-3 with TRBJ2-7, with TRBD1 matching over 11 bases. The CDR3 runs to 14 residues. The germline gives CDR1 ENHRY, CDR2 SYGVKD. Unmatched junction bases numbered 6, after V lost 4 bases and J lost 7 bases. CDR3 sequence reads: CAISVGQGAVEQYF. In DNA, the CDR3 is TGTGCCATCAGTGTCGGACAGGGGGCGGTTGAGCAGTACTTC.

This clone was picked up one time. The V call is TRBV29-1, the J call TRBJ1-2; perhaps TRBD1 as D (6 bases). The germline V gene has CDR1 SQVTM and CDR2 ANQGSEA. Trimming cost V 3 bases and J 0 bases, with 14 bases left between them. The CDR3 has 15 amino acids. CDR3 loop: CSVERGNGPNYGYTF. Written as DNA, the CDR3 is TGCAGCGTTGAGAGGGGGAACGGACCTAACTATGGCTACACCTTC. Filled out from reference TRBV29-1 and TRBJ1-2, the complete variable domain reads SAVISQKPSRDICQRGTSLTIQCQVDSQVTMMFWYRQQPGQSLTLIATANQGSEATYESGFVIDKFPISRPNLTFSTLTVSNMSPEDSSIYLCSVERGNGPNYGYTFGSGTRLTVV.

The CDR3 coding sequence is TGTGCCAGCAGCTTAGGCGGGGGCTCCTACAATGAGCAGTTCTTC. Protein product: CASSLGGGSYNEQFF. V usage is TRBV7-6 and J usage is TRBJ2-1, with TRBD2 matching over 7 bases. Per the germline V gene, CDR1 is SGHVS and CDR2 is FNYEAQ. The length of the CDR3 is 15 residues. Trimming removed 1 base from V and 0 bases from J; junction bases left unmatched: 0.

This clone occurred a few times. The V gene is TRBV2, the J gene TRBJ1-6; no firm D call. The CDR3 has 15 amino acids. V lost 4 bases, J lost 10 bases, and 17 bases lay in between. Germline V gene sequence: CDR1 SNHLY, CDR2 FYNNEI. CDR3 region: CASSVLGRGSSPLHF. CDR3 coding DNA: TGTGCCAGCAGTGTACTAGGCAGAGGGAGCTCACCCCTCCACTTT.

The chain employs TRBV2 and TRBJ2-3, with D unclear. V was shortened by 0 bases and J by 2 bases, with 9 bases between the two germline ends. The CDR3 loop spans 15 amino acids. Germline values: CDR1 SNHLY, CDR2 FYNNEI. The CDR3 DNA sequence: TGTGCCAGCAGTGAAGCGCATAGGGCCACAGATACGCAGTATTTT. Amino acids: CASSEAHRATDTQYF.

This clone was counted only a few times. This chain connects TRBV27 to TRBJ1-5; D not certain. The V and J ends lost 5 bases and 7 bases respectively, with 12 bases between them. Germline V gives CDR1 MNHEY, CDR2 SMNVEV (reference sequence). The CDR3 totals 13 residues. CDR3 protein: CASSPRMGQPQHF. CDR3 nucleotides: TGTGCCAGCAGTCCCAGGATGGGGCAGCCCCAGCATTTT.

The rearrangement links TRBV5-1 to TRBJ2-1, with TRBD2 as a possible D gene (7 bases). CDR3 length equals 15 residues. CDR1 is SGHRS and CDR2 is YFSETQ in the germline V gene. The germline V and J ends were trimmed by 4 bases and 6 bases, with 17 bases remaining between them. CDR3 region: CASSPSPGGLNEQFF. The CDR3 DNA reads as TGCGCCAGCAGCCCCTCCCCCGGGGGGCTCAATGAGCAGTTCTTC.

The CDR3 nucleotides read TGTGCCAGCAGGTGGGCGGGGGGGACAGATACGCAGTATTTT. Its translation is CASRWAGGTDTQYF. The chain has TRBV2 and TRBJ2-3; 9 bases align to TRBD2. The CDR3 is 14 amino acids. The germline V gene encodes CDR1 SNHLY and CDR2 FYNNEI. With V trimmed by 6 bases and J by 3 bases, 4 bases remained unmatched.

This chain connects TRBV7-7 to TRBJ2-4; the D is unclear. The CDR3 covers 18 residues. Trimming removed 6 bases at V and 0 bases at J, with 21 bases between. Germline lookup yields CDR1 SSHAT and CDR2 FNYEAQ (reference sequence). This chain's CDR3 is CASSSYPWGFVAKNIQYF. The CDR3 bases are TGTGCCAGCAGTTCCTACCCATGGGGTTTCGTAGCCAAAAACATTCAGTACTTC.

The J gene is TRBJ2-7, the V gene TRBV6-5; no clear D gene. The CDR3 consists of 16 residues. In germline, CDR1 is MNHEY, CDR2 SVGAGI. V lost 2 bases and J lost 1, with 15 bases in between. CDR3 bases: TGTGCCAGCAGTTACCTTCCGGACGAGTCTTCCTACGAGCAGTACTTC. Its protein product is CASSYLPDESSYEQYF.

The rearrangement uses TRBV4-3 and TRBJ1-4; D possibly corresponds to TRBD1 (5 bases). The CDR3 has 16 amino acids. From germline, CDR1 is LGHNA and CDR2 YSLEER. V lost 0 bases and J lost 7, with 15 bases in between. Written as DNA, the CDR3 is TGCGCCAGCAGCCAAGATGGGGAGGGGATAGGTGAAAAACTGTTTTTT. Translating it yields CASSQDGEGIGEKLFF.

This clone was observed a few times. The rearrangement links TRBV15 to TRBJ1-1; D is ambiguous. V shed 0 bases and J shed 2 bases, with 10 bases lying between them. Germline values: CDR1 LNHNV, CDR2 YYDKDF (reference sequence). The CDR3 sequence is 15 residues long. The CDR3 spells CATSREKGSNTEAFF. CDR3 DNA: TGTGCCACCAGCAGAGAAAAGGGTTCCAACACTGAAGCTTTCTTT.

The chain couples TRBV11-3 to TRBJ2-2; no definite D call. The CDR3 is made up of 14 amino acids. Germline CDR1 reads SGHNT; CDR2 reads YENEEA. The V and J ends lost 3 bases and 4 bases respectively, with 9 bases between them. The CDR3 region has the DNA TGTGCCAGCAGCTTTGGGCGCGGCACCGGGGAGCTGTTTTTT. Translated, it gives CASSFGRGTGELFF.

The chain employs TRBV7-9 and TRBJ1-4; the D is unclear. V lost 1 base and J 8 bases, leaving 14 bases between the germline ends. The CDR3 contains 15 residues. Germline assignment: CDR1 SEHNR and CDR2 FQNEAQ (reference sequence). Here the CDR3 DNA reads TGTGCCAGCAGCTTAGGAGGCAGGAGTGGAGAAAAACTGTTTTTT. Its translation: CASSLGGRSGEKLFF.

The CDR3 protein is CASSRMNPSTDTQYF. The CDR3 DNA reads as TGCGCCAGCAGCCGCATGAATCCTAGCACAGATACGCAGTATTTT. The V gene is TRBV5-1, the J gene TRBJ2-3; D gene unclear. CDR3 length equals 15 residues. Germline V CDR1 and CDR2: SGHRS, YFSETQ. V gave up 4 bases and J gave up 0 bases, with 12 bases separating them.

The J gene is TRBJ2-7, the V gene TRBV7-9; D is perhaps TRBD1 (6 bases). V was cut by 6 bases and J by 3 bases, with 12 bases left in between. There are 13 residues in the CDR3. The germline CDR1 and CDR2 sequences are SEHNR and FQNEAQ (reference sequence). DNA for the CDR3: TGTGCCAGCAGTCGTACAGGGTACTACGAGCAGTACTTC. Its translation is CASSRTGYYEQYF.

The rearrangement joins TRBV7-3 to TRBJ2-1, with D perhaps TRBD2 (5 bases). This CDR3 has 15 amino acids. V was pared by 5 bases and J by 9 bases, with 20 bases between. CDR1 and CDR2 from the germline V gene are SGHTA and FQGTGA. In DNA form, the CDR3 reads TGTGCCAGCAGCCCCTCGTGGGCCGGAGGCGGTGAGCAGTTCTTC. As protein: CASSPSWAGGGEQFF.

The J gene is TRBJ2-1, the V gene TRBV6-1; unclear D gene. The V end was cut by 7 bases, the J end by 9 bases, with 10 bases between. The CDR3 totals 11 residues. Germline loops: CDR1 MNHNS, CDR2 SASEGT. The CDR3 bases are TGTGCCAGCAAGCTGGGTGCTGAGCAGTTCTTC. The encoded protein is CASKLGAEQFF.

In nucleotides, the CDR3 is TGTGCCAGCAGCCAACTCGGGGAGCTGTTTTTT. Amino acids: CASSQLGELFF. V and J are TRBV4-2 and TRBJ2-2; no reliable D call. With 2 bases removed from V and 7 bases from J, the gap between germline ends came to 2 bases. Germline CDR1 is LGHNA and CDR2 is YNFKEQ. There are 11 residues in the CDR3.

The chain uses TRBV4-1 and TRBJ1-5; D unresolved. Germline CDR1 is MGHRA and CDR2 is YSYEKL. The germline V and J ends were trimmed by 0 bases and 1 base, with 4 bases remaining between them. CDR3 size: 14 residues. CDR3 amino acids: CASSQDYSNQPQHF. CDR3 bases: TGCGCCAGCAGCCAAGATTACAGCAATCAGCCCCAGCATTTT.

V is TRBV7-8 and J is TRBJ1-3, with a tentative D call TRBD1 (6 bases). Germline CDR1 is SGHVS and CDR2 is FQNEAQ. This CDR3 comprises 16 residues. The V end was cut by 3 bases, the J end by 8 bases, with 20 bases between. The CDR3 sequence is CASSFTRGGQVHTIYF. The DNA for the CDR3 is TGTGCCAGCAGCTTCACACGAGGGGGGCAGGTTCACACCATATATTTT.

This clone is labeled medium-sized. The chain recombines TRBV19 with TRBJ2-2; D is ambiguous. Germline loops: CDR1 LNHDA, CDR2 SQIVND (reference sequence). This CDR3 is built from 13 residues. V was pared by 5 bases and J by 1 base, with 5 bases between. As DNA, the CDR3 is TGTGCCAGTAGTGTCAGGAACACCGGGGAGCTGTTTTTT. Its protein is CASSVRNTGELFF.

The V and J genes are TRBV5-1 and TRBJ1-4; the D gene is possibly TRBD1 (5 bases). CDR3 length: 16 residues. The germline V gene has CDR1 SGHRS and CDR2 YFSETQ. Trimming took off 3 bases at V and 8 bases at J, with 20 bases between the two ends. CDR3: CASSSPMGPVGEKLFF. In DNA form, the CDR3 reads TGCGCCAGCAGCTCCCCAATGGGGCCCGTTGGGGAAAAACTGTTTTTT.